These 21 T cell receptor beta chains were sequenced from one sample in a study of blood T cell repertoires in COVID-19. Profiling relied on immunoSEQ multiplex PCR, and the TCRdb table lists in-frame clones only, not all of them. The sample contains 200,000 to 300,000 clones, more than 85% of which appear only once. The sample comprised PBMCs or T cells enriched from blood (not recorded which). The receptors originated from a man in his forties or fifties who had recovered from COVID-19.

The V gene is TRBV5-1, the J gene TRBJ1-2, with unresolved D. Germline values: CDR1 SGHRS, CDR2 YFSETQ. CDR3 length: 12 residues. V shed 6 bases and J shed 3 bases, with 9 bases lying between them. CDR3 in DNA: TGCGCCAGCATGGCCAGTGACTATGGCTACACCTTC. It yields the protein CASMASDYGYTF.

The chain combines TRBV4-2 with TRBJ1-6; 9 bases fit TRBD1. J was trimmed by 5 bases and V by 1 base; bases with no gene match: 0. CDR3 length: 15 residues. The germline V gene has CDR1 LGHNA and CDR2 YNFKEQ. CDR3 coding DNA: TGTGCCAGCAGCCAAGGGGACAGGGATAATTCACCCCTCCACTTT. This translates into CASSQGDRDNSPLHF.

CDR3 in DNA: TGCGCCAGCAGCCAAGCTGAGACTCGGAATGGGCAGTACTTC. This encodes CASSQAETRNGQYF. This chain joins TRBV4-3 and TRBJ2-7; D uncertain. The CDR3 consists of 14 residues. Trimming removed 1 base from V and 9 bases from J, with 16 bases in between. The germline V gene has CDR1 LGHNA and CDR2 YSLEER.

The genes are TRBV4-3 and TRBJ1-5; perhaps TRBD1 as D (5 bases). This CDR3 region has 16 residues. Germline V gene lookup returns CDR1 LGHNA and CDR2 YSLEER. Deletions cut 3 bases from V and 3 bases from J, with 15 bases between. CDR3 sequence: CASSQTYRQLNQPQHF. CDR3 DNA: TGCGCCAGCAGCCAGACCTACAGACAGCTCAATCAGCCCCAGCATTTT.

The chain carries TRBV6-1 and TRBJ2-5; TRBD1 agrees at 8 bases. The CDR3 is 15 residues long. With 5 bases clipped from V and 6 bases from J, the junction kept 11 bases outside the gene matches. CDR1 MNHNS and CDR2 SASEGT come from the germline V gene. Here the CDR3 DNA reads TGTGCCAGCAGTCCCGGGACAGGAAATCGGAAGACCCAGTACTTC. It codes for CASSPGTGNRKTQYF.

V is TRBV7-9 and J is TRBJ2-2; D uncertain. The V end lost 5 bases, the J end lost 2 bases, and 3 bases lay between the germline ends. The CDR3 is 12 residues long. The germline V gene encodes CDR1 SEHNR and CDR2 FQNEAQ (reference sequence). The CDR3 is CASSPNTGELFF. The CDR3 nucleotides are TGTGCCAGCAGCCCAAACACCGGGGAGCTGTTTTTT.

This clone has only one observation. For the CDR3, the DNA is TGCGCCAGCAGCCAAACAGGGGGCGGCTATGGCTACACCTTC. It translates to CASSQTGGGYGYTF. The chain joins TRBV4-3 to TRBJ1-2; 9 bases fit TRBD1. Germline V gene lookup returns CDR1 LGHNA and CDR2 YSLEER. V lost 2 bases and J lost 4; bases outside the gene matches: 2. The CDR3 has 14 residues.

J is TRBJ2-5 and V is TRBV15, with 9 bases identical to TRBD2. Germline CDR1 and CDR2: LNHNV and YYDKDF (reference sequence). The CDR3 loop spans 16 amino acids. V shed 9 bases, J shed 2 bases, and the junction held 13 bases outside the gene matches. DNA of the CDR3: TGTGCCACGGATAGCGGGGGAGTAGAGGGACAAGAGACCCAGTACTTC. Protein product: CATDSGGVEGQETQYF.

The chain has TRBV7-2 and TRBJ1-4; the D is unclear. In germline, CDR1 is SGHTA, CDR2 FQGNSA. The germline V and J ends were trimmed by 7 bases and 0 bases, with 18 bases remaining between them. This CDR3 contains 17 residues. This CDR3 reads CASTAPRGGSTNEKLFF. The DNA for the CDR3 is TGTGCCAGCACGGCCCCTAGAGGTGGCTCAACTAATGAAAAACTGTTTTTT.

This clone was counted a single time. The chain's CDR3 is CASSLGGVNTEAFF. CDR3 DNA sequence: TGTGCCAGCAGCCTAGGGGGAGTGAACACTGAAGCTTTCTTT. V gene TRBV27 combines with J gene TRBJ1-1, with TRBD1 as a possible D gene (6 bases). CDR3 length: 14 residues. V lost 6 bases and J lost 0, with 11 bases in between. CDR1 is MNHEY, CDR2 SMNVEV, per germline (reference sequence).

CDR3 DNA sequence: TGTGCCAGCAGCTTAGTGGAGGTAGTCTATGGCTACACCTTC. Translation: CASSLVEVVYGYTF. The chain links TRBV7-9 to TRBJ1-2, with D hard to call. CDR3 length equals 14 residues. From germline, CDR1 is SEHNR and CDR2 FQNEAQ (reference sequence). V was cut by 1 base and J by 4 bases, with 10 bases left in between.

This rearrangement joins TRBV19 to TRBJ2-7; 14 bases map to TRBD2. The CDR3 runs to 17 residues. V lost 4 bases and J lost 2; bases outside the gene matches: 7. Germline CDR1 and CDR2: LNHDA and SQIVND (reference sequence). The CDR3 is CASSNWGTSGRPYEQYF. CDR3 nucleotides: TGTGCCAGTAGTAACTGGGGGACTAGCGGGAGACCCTACGAGCAGTACTTC. Together with reference TRBV19 and TRBJ2-7, the CDR3 gives the full variable domain: DGGITQSPKYLFRKEGQNVTLSCEQNLNHDAMYWYRQDPGQGLRLIYYSQIVNDFQKGDIAEGYSVSREKKESFPLTVTSAQKNPTAFYLCASSNWGTSGRPYEQYFGPGTRLTVT.

This chain connects TRBV7-9 to TRBJ2-2, with D perhaps TRBD2 (6 bases). The CDR3 loop spans 18 amino acids. Deletions cut 1 base from V and 1 base from J, with 16 bases between. Germline values: CDR1 SEHNR, CDR2 FQNEAQ (reference sequence). CDR3 nucleotides: TGTGCCAGCAGCTTAGTCAAAGGGGACTTGATGAACACCGGGGAGCTGTTTTTT. Its protein is CASSLVKGDLMNTGELFF.

The chain has TRBV7-9 and TRBJ2-7; 12 bases fit TRBD2. There are 17 residues in the CDR3. The germline CDR1 and CDR2 sequences are SEHNR and FQNEAQ (reference sequence). V lost 5 bases and J lost 3; bases outside the gene matches: 11. The CDR3 nucleotides read TGTGCCAGCAGCCGACCCCTAGCGGGAGGGCCCAACTACGAGCAGTACTTC. This sequence encodes CASSRPLAGGPNYEQYF.

The rearrangement links TRBV5-1 to TRBJ2-7; D ambiguous. Trimming took 4 bases from V and 2 from J, leaving 10 bases between them. The CDR3 consists of 13 residues. The germline V gene has CDR1 SGHRS and CDR2 YFSETQ. In nucleotides, the CDR3 is TGCGCCAGCAGCACCAGAGGTACCTACGAGCAGTACTTC. Translating it yields CASSTRGTYEQYF.

This clone has only a few counts. The rearrangement joins TRBV11-3 to TRBJ1-3; the match to TRBD1 covers 11 bases. Trimming cost V 5 bases and J 0 bases; bases outside gene matches: 9. CDR1 is SGHNT and CDR2 is YENEEA in the germline V gene. The CDR3 is 18 amino acids. CDR3 DNA sequence: TGTGCCAGCAGCCTCTACTCCGGGACAGGGGGCTCTGGAAACACCATATATTTT. The encoded protein is CASSLYSGTGGSGNTIYF.

This clone was detected only once. CDR3 protein: CASSAQGTTEAFF. The DNA for the CDR3 is TGCGCCAGCAGCGCACAGGGTACCACTGAAGCTTTCTTT. The chain recombines TRBV5-1 with TRBJ1-1; D possibly corresponds to TRBD1 (6 bases). The V and J ends lost 4 bases and 4 bases respectively, with 11 bases between them. The CDR3 contains 13 residues. Looked up from germline, CDR1 is SGHRS and CDR2 is YFSETQ. Drawing the rest from reference TRBV5-1 and TRBJ1-1, the complete variable domain is KAGVTQTPRYLIKTRGQQVTLSCSPISGHRSVSWYQQTPGQGLQFLFEYFSETQRNKGNFPGRFSGRQFSNSRSEMNVSTLELGDSALYLCASSAQGTTEAFFGQGTRLTVV.

The gene calls are TRBV3-1 (or the pseudogene TRBV3-2) and TRBJ2-1, with 7 bases fitting TRBD2. CDR3 length equals 15 residues. From germline, CDR1 is LGHDT and CDR2 YNNKEL (reference sequence). With V trimmed by 5 bases and J by 7 bases, 11 bases remained unmatched. Written as DNA, the CDR3 is TGTGCCAGCAGCAAAATCACTAGCGAGATAAATGAGCAGTTCTTC. This translates into CASSKITSEINEQFF.

Here the CDR3 reads CASSSAGELIQYF. The CDR3 DNA reads TGTGCCAGCAGCTCCGCAGGGGAGTTGATTCAGTACTTC. The V call is TRBV7-3, the J call TRBJ2-4, with D tentatively TRBD1 (6 bases). Germline V gene sequence: CDR1 SGHTA, CDR2 FQGTGA. The germline V and J ends were trimmed by 4 bases and 10 bases, with 14 bases remaining between them. The CDR3 covers 13 residues.

The chain employs TRBV27 and TRBJ2-7; a possible D gene is TRBD1 (6 bases). Per the germline V gene, CDR1 is MNHEY and CDR2 is SMNVEV (reference sequence). V was trimmed by 3 bases and J by 7 bases, leaving 7 bases between them. The CDR3 length is 11 residues. This CDR3 reads CASSFGQEQYF. For the CDR3, the DNA is TGTGCCAGCAGTTTTGGACAGGAGCAGTACTTC.

The chain uses TRBV5-6 and TRBJ1-5; 8 bases align to TRBD1. The CDR3 covers 16 residues. From germline, CDR1 is SGHDT and CDR2 YYEEEE. Unmatched junction bases numbered 9, after V lost 2 bases and J lost 5 bases. DNA for the CDR3: TGTGCCAGCAGCTTCTCGGGACAGGTTTTTGATCAGCCCCAGCATTTT. Its translation is CASSFSGQVFDQPQHF. Supplemented by reference TRBV5-6 and TRBJ1-5, the full variable domain reads DAGVTQSPTHLIKTRGQQVTLRCSPKSGHDTVSWYQQALGQGPQFIFQYYEEEERQRGNFPDRFSGHQFPNYSSELNVNALLLGDSALYLCASSFSGQVFDQPQHFGDGTRLSIL.